The following is a T cell receptor (beta chain) sequence with its context. Its matching antigen is unknown. The TCRbeta library incorporated unique molecular identifiers. TCRdb re-called the PCR reads with MiXCR, one entry per CDR3 protein. The data contain a few hundred thousand distinct CDR3 sequences, about 17% of them singletons. This CDR3 has 14 residues. Per the germline V gene, CDR1 is SGHTA and CDR2 is FQGNSA. Losses at the gene ends were 5 bases for V and 2 bases for J; bases not matched to a gene: 5. This entry is derived from a study of T-cell reconstitution after alpha-beta-depleted transplantation in children. General study points: Among T cells one year after transplant, newly produced cells accounted for most counts and diversity.

Here the sequenced sample was PBMCs, mostly from graft donor cells, taken 360 days after TCRalphabeta/CD19-depleted stem cell transplant. This clonotype was sampled from a boy in the first two years of life who had a stem cell transplant for Wiskott-Aldrich syndrome, so the T cells may come from the graft donor. The rearrangement uses TRBV7-2 and TRBJ2-7; 8 bases match TRBD1. CDR3 sequence: CASSMTGDPYEQYF. The CDR3 DNA sequence: TGTGCCAGCAGCATGACAGGGGACCCCTACGAGCAGTACTTC.